Each of the 21 T cell receptor beta chains below was sequenced from the same sample in a study of CD8 T cells in ankylosing spondylitis. TCRdb analysed the 5' RACE reads with MiXCR anew, one entry per CDR3 protein. The data contain around 100,000 distinct CDR3 sequences, around 24% of them singletons. The material sequenced was synovial fluid, either unsorted or a sorted T cell fraction (not recorded which). The source of these receptors is a male donor with ankylosing spondylitis.

The CDR3 protein is CASSFRTSGYNNEQFF. CDR3 bases: TGTGCCAGCAGTTTTCGGACTAGCGGGTACAACAATGAGCAGTTCTTC. This chain uses TRBV12-3 or TRBV12-4 with TRBJ2-1, with 11 positions matching TRBD2. This CDR3 contains 16 residues. The V and J ends lost 3 bases and 5 bases, in that order; junction bases with no gene match: 6.

V usage is TRBV15 and J usage is TRBJ2-2; no firm D call. The CDR3 extends over 17 amino acids. The V end lost 0 bases, the J end lost 1 base, and 12 bases lay between the germline ends. Germline assignment: CDR1 LNHNV and CDR2 YYDKDF (reference sequence). The DNA for the CDR3 is TGTGCCACCAGCAGAGATTATGACGGCCAGAACACCGGGGAGCTGTTTTTT. It encodes CATSRDYDGQNTGELFF.

The chain recombines TRBV20-1 with TRBJ2-1; TRBD2 agrees at 11 bases. This CDR3 is 15 amino acids long. The germline V gene encodes CDR1 DFQATT and CDR2 SNEGSKA (reference sequence). J lost 3 bases, V lost 1 base, and 2 bases had no gene match. The CDR3 DNA sequence: TGCAGTGCTAGAGCCGGGACTAGCGGCTACAATGAGCAGTTCTTC. It encodes CSARAGTSGYNEQFF.

This chain joins TRBV7-2 and TRBJ2-2, with 8 bases matching TRBD1. V shed 5 bases, J shed 4 bases, and the junction held 3 bases outside the gene matches. Germline-derived CDR1 and CDR2 are SGHTA and FQGNSA. The CDR3 is 14 residues long. For the CDR3, the DNA is TGTGCCAGCAGCCGAGGACAGGGCACCGGGGAGCTGTTTTTT. It yields the protein CASSRGQGTGELFF.

The DNA of the CDR3 is TGTGCCAGCAGCCAAGTATTTTGGAGTAGCGGGACTAACACCGGGGAGCTGTTTTTT. Encoded protein: CASSQVFWSSGTNTGELFF. The V gene is TRBV4-2, the J gene TRBJ2-2; 8 positions agree with TRBD2. From germline, CDR1 is LGHNA and CDR2 YNFKEQ. This CDR3 region has 19 residues. With 1 base clipped from V and 2 bases from J, the junction kept 12 bases outside the gene matches.

Note on this clonotype: A read error may explain this, as a much larger clone is one base away. The chain uses TRBV3-1 and TRBJ1-3, with a possible D match to TRBD1 (5 bases). The CDR3 sequence is 17 residues long. Germline values: CDR1 LGHDT, CDR2 YNNKEL (reference sequence). CDR3 DNA: TGTGCCAGCCGAAGCAGCACGGGACGGTTCTCTGCAAACACCATATATTTT. It translates to CASRSSTGRFSANTIYF.

This clonotype was observed a handful of times. The V call is TRBV20-1, the J call TRBJ1-5; 9 nucleotides agree with TRBD1. The V and J ends lost 2 bases and 6 bases, in that order; junction bases with no gene match: 8. Per germline, CDR1 DFQATT and CDR2 SNEGSKA (reference sequence). This CDR3 has 15 amino acids. CDR3 sequence reads: CSARTATGGRQPQHF. The CDR3 DNA reads TGCAGTGCTAGAACCGCGACAGGGGGTCGTCAGCCCCAGCATTTT.

This clonotype was seen a handful of times. This chain links TRBV11-3 with TRBJ2-3, with 8 bases aligning to TRBD1. CDR3 size: 15 residues. Trimming removed 5 bases from V and 4 bases from J; junction bases left unmatched: 8. The germline V gene has CDR1 SGHNT and CDR2 YENEEA. The CDR3, as DNA: TGTGCCAGCAGCCGACAGGGGAGTCTGCCAGATACGCAGTATTTT. Translation: CASSRQGSLPDTQYF. Variable domain in full (rest from reference TRBV11-3 and TRBJ2-3): EAGVVQSPRYKIIEKKQPVAFWCNPISGHNTLYWYLQNLGQGPELLIRYENEEAVDDSQLPKDRFSAERLKGVDSTLKIQPAELGDSAVYLCASSRQGSLPDTQYFGPGTRLTVL.

This clonotype was observed a few times. The chain is built from TRBV7-2 and TRBJ1-1, with D hard to call. This CDR3 has 11 amino acids. V dropped 5 bases and J dropped 8 bases, with 9 bases sitting between them. The germline V gene encodes CDR1 SGHTA and CDR2 FQGNSA. The DNA for the CDR3 is TGTGCCAGCAGCCCCCAGTTGGAAGCTTTCTTT. Protein sequence: CASSPQLEAFF.

This chain uses TRBV2 with TRBJ1-3; TRBD1 matches 10 bases. CDR3 length: 14 amino acids. Germline V gene sequence: CDR1 SNHLY, CDR2 FYNNEI. The trim removed 7 bases at V and 8 bases at J, leaving 8 bases unmatched. The CDR3 sequence: CASTLTGGAYTIYF. CDR3 in DNA: TGTGCCAGCACCCTGACAGGGGGCGCGTACACCATATATTTT.

The V and J genes are TRBV29-1 and TRBJ2-1; D gene ambiguous. Germline assignment: CDR1 SQVTM and CDR2 ANQGSEA. The CDR3 is 9 residues long. V shed 6 bases and J shed 8 bases, with 5 bases lying between them. CDR3 loop: CSVSDEQFF. As DNA, the CDR3 is TGCAGCGTAAGCGATGAGCAGTTCTTC.

CDR3 nucleotide sequence: TGCAGTGCTAGACCCATCCTCTATGGCTACACCTTC. Encoded protein: CSARPILYGYTF. The V gene is TRBV20-1, the J gene TRBJ1-2; D call uncertain. V was shortened by 2 bases and J by 4 bases, with 8 bases between the two germline ends. The CDR3 sequence is 12 residues long. The germline CDR1 and CDR2 sequences are DFQATT and SNEGSKA (reference sequence).

V is TRBV24-1 and J is TRBJ2-1; weak D call: TRBD2 (6 bases). This CDR3 spans 16 amino acids. V was trimmed by 3 bases and J by 4 bases, leaving 15 bases between them. The germline gives CDR1 KGHDR, CDR2 SFDVKD. DNA of the CDR3: TGTGCCACCAGTGATCCCTTTGCGGGAAGGTACAATGAGCAGTTCTTC. Residues: CATSDPFAGRYNEQFF.

The chain links TRBV29-1 to TRBJ1-5, with 12 bases matching TRBD1. From germline, CDR1 is SQVTM and CDR2 ANQGSEA. The CDR3 sequence is 15 residues long. The J segment lost 5 bases and the V segment lost 4 bases, leaving 6 bases of the junction unmatched. DNA of the CDR3: TGCAGCGTTGTGGGACAGGGGGCTGGGGATCAGCCCCAGCATTTT. Its translation: CSVVGQGAGDQPQHF.

This clonotype came up many times. V and J are TRBV10-2 and TRBJ1-5; D gene unclear. Germline CDR1 is WSHSY and CDR2 is SAAADI. This CDR3 region has 13 residues. Trimming shortened V by 3 bases and J by 8 bases, and 11 bases separated the two germline ends. The DNA for the CDR3 is TGCGCCAGCAGTGATAGGGCCCGGGAGCCCCAGCATTTT. Protein sequence: CASSDRAREPQHF.

This clonotype was seen many times. This chain joins TRBV18 and TRBJ1-5, with 7 bases matching TRBD1. With V trimmed by 4 bases and J by 7 bases, 7 bases remained unmatched. Germline V gene sequence: CDR1 KGHSH, CDR2 LQKENI. CDR3 length: 14 residues. The CDR3 bases are TGTGCCAGCTCACTTCAGGGGGGGGAACAGCCCCAGCATTTT. Translating gives CASSLQGGEQPQHF.

This clonotype showed up many times. The genes are TRBV20-1 and TRBJ1-2; D is perhaps TRBD1 (6 bases). This CDR3 region has 15 residues. Trimming cost V 2 bases and J 6 bases, with 19 bases left between them. Germline V gene data show CDR1 as DFQATT and CDR2 as SNEGSKA (reference sequence). CDR3 in amino acids: CSARKGDKSADGYTF. The DNA for the CDR3 is TGCAGTGCTAGAAAAGGGGACAAAAGTGCGGATGGCTACACCTTC.

This clonotype was counted only a few times. DNA of the CDR3: TGTGCCAGCAGCGTGGACATTTTTTTGAGTGGGGCCAACGTCCTGACTTTC. It is translated as CASSVDIFLSGANVLTF. The chain has TRBV9 and TRBJ2-6, with TRBD1 as a possible D gene (5 bases). With 2 bases removed from V and 3 bases from J, the gap between germline ends came to 15 bases. Per the germline V gene, CDR1 is SGDLS and CDR2 is YYNGEE. This CDR3 spans 17 amino acids.

With regard to this clonotype: Mismatch with germline at one junction end may stem from a read error. The chain links TRBV5-1 to TRBJ2-3; TRBD2 matches at 13 bases. The CDR3 spans 16 residues. Germline loops: CDR1 SGHRS, CDR2 YFSETQ. The CDR3 sequence: CASSSGLAGRTDTQYF. The DNA of the CDR3 is TGCGCCAGCAGCTCGGGACTAGCGGGACGCACGGATACGCAGTATTTT.

This clonotype was picked up one time. The J gene is TRBJ2-5, the V gene TRBV7-9; D gene ambiguous. The CDR3 covers 17 residues. Trimming removed 1 base at V and 2 bases at J, with 17 bases between. The germline V gene has CDR1 SEHNR and CDR2 FQNEAQ (reference sequence). CDR3 sequence (DNA): TGTGCCAGCAGCTTAGGGGCGTGGCAGGCCTGGCAAGAGACCCAGTACTTC. It is translated as CASSLGAWQAWQETQYF.

This clonotype was seen more than once but under ten times. The chain combines TRBV10-2 with TRBJ1-6; no definite D call. Per the germline V gene, CDR1 is WSHSY and CDR2 is SAAADI. The ends were cut back, 5 bases at V and 7 bases at J, with 12 bases in the middle. The CDR3 has 14 amino acids. CDR3 protein: CASSIGYRNSPLHF. The CDR3 nucleotides are TGCGCCAGCAGTATAGGGTATCGGAATTCACCCCTCCACTTT.